One sample yielded the 18 T cell receptor beta chains listed below, sequenced in a study of T-cell memory formation after mild COVID-19. Via MiXCR, TCRdb re-called the 5' RACE reads, giving one row per CDR3 protein. The table records approximately 250,000 distinct CDR3 sequences, over 15% of them present only once. The sample consisted of PBMCs or a T cell subset sorted from them (not recorded which). Receptor source: an adult woman who had mild COVID-19 (a few samples of this study predate the infection). Cell type and time point are not known.

The chain combines TRBV5-1 with TRBJ2-5; no clear D. The germline V gene encodes CDR1 SGHRS and CDR2 YFSETQ. The CDR3 spans 15 residues. Trimming shortened V by 0 bases and J by 2 bases, and 11 bases separated the two germline ends. The CDR3 DNA reads as TGCGCCAGCAGCTTGGGGGTCGTATGGCAAGAGACCCAGTACTTC. Amino acids: CASSLGVVWQETQYF.

This clonotype was observed many times. The V and J genes are TRBV7-9 and TRBJ2-7, with 9 positions matching TRBD1. Germline loops: CDR1 SEHNR, CDR2 FQNEAQ (reference sequence). V dropped 4 bases and J dropped 5; count of bases not matched to a gene: 3. The length of the CDR3 is 13 residues. CDR3: CASSWTGVHEQYF. CDR3 sequence (DNA): TGTGCCAGCAGCTGGACAGGGGTCCACGAGCAGTACTTC.

This clonotype occurred a few times. This chain connects TRBV5-1 to TRBJ2-7; 8 bases fit TRBD1. V shed 4 bases, J shed 2 bases, and the junction held 5 bases outside the gene matches. CDR3 size: 14 residues. CDR1 is SGHRS, CDR2 YFSETQ, per germline. DNA for the CDR3: TGCGCCAGCAGCCTGACAGGGGAGACCTACGAGCAGTACTTC. It encodes CASSLTGETYEQYF.

V usage is TRBV30 and J usage is TRBJ2-3; TRBD2 matches 10 bases. CDR1 and CDR2 (germline): GTSNPN, SVGIG (reference sequence). The CDR3 covers 15 residues. V shed 7 bases, J shed 2 bases, and the junction held 9 bases outside the gene matches. CDR3 coding DNA: TGTGCCTCCAAGCGGGAGGGCCATGTCACAGATACGCAGTATTTT. Its protein product is CASKREGHVTDTQYF.

This clonotype was observed a few times. The chain joins TRBV19 to TRBJ1-6; TRBD1 might be the D (5 bases). The germline V gene has CDR1 LNHDA and CDR2 SQIVND (reference sequence). There are 14 residues in the CDR3. V was clipped by 2 bases and J by 9 bases, with 11 bases between them. The CDR3 reads CASSITGSRSPLHF. CDR3 bases: TGTGCCAGTAGTATAACAGGAAGCCGTTCACCCCTCCACTTT.

The chain employs TRBV6-6 and TRBJ1-5; perhaps TRBD1 as D (6 bases). The CDR3 runs to 15 residues. CDR1 is MNHNY, CDR2 SVGAGI, per germline (reference sequence). V was cut by 5 bases and J by 2 bases, with 13 bases left in between. The CDR3 DNA follows: TGTGCCAGCAGTCAACAGGGATCGGGCAATCAGCCCCAGCATTTT. This gives the protein CASSQQGSGNQPQHF.

The rearrangement uses TRBV6-5 and TRBJ2-1; the D gene is possibly TRBD2 (5 bases). The CDR3 length is 13 residues. CDR1 is MNHEY and CDR2 is SVGAGI in the germline V gene. V lost 3 bases and J lost 12, with 15 bases in between. CDR3 in amino acids: CASSYSGESGQFF. The CDR3 nucleotides are TGTGCCAGCAGTTATTCCGGGGAGAGCGGGCAGTTCTTC.

The V call is TRBV4-3, the J call TRBJ2-2, with D tentatively TRBD1 (5 bases). Trimming cost V 0 bases and J 6 bases, with 11 bases left between them. The V gene's germline CDR1 is LGHNA and CDR2 YSLEER. This CDR3 region has 15 residues. The CDR3, as DNA: TGCGCCAGCAGCCAAGACGGGCAGGGCTCCGGGGAGCTGTTTTTT. It specifies CASSQDGQGSGELFF.

There are a few counts of this clonotype. This chain connects TRBV2 to TRBJ2-7; the D gene is possibly TRBD1 (7 bases). In germline, CDR1 is SNHLY, CDR2 FYNNEI. V lost 8 bases and J 0 bases, leaving 17 bases between the germline ends. The CDR3 spans 15 residues. The CDR3 here is CASLGGDRDSYEQYF. The CDR3 DNA is TGTGCCAGCCTGGGAGGAGACAGGGACTCCTACGAGCAGTACTTC.

This CDR3 reads CASRLLAGNTGELFF. The CDR3 DNA reads TGTGCCAGCAGACTACTAGCGGGGAACACCGGGGAGCTGTTTTTT. The chain recombines TRBV12-3 or TRBV12-4 with TRBJ2-2; 9 bases are a match to TRBD2. J gave up 1 base and V 6 bases, and 3 bases lay outside the gene matches. The CDR3 has 15 residues.

The V and J genes are TRBV12-3 or TRBV12-4 and TRBJ2-3; the D gene could be TRBD1 or TRBD2 (7 bases each). This CDR3 contains 14 residues. Trimming pared 7 bases from V and 4 bases from J, leaving 15 bases between. CDR3 bases: TGTGCCAGCAATCGAGCGGGACAGTCAGATACGCAGTATTTT. Residues: CASNRAGQSDTQYF.

The V call is TRBV29-1, the J call TRBJ2-7, with D unresolved. V shed 3 bases and J shed 2 bases, with 11 bases lying between them. Looked up from germline, CDR1 is SQVTM and CDR2 is ANQGSEA. CDR3 length: 13 amino acids. The CDR3 DNA follows: TGCAGCGTTGAGGTGGCAGCCGCCTACGAGCAGTACTTC. Encoded protein: CSVEVAAAYEQYF.

The chain couples TRBV7-8 to TRBJ1-5; 8 nucleotides agree with TRBD1. With 3 bases clipped from V and 0 bases from J, the junction kept 7 bases outside the gene matches. Germline loops: CDR1 SGHVS, CDR2 FQNEAQ. CDR3 size: 17 residues. The CDR3 region is CASSFQGQGHSNQPQHF. As DNA, the CDR3 is TGTGCCAGCAGCTTCCAAGGACAGGGTCATAGCAATCAGCCCCAGCATTTT.

This clonotype occurred a few times. The chain couples TRBV5-1 to TRBJ1-1; D gene uncertain. With 1 base removed from V and 1 base from J, the gap between germline ends came to 11 bases. CDR1 SGHRS and CDR2 YFSETQ come from the germline V gene. The CDR3 is 15 amino acids. CDR3: CASSLSPVQNTEAFF. The DNA for the CDR3 is TGCGCCAGCAGCTTGTCCCCGGTCCAGAACACTGAAGCTTTCTTT.

In this sample, this clonotype turned up a few times. This chain's CDR3 is CASSPPGFRERADTQYF. DNA of the CDR3: TGTGCCAGCAGCCCACCGGGATTCCGGGAACGAGCAGATACGCAGTATTTT. V gene TRBV7-9 combines with J gene TRBJ2-3, with D maybe TRBD2 (5 bases). CDR3 length: 17 residues. The germline V and J ends were trimmed by 5 bases and 4 bases, with 22 bases remaining between them. Germline CDR1 is SEHNR and CDR2 is FQNEAQ (reference sequence).

This clonotype occurred many times. The CDR3 sequence: CASRPTGADTQYF. DNA for the CDR3: TGTGCCAGCAGACCAACAGGGGCAGATACGCAGTATTTT. V and J are TRBV12-3 or TRBV12-4 and TRBJ2-3, with 7 bases fitting TRBD1. The CDR3 is 13 amino acids. V lost 6 bases to trimming and J lost 4 bases; unmatched junction nucleotides: 4.

This chain joins TRBV20-1 and TRBJ1-4; D gene ambiguous. The CDR3 covers 17 residues. Looked up from germline, CDR1 is DFQATT and CDR2 is SNEGSKA (reference sequence). Trimming took off 0 bases at V and 3 bases at J, with 17 bases between the two ends. The CDR3 region is CSARDVSRTWANEKLFF. CDR3 bases: TGCAGTGCTAGAGATGTTAGTAGGACCTGGGCTAATGAAAAACTGTTTTTT.

The rearrangement joins TRBV6-5 to TRBJ2-1, with 10 bases fitting TRBD1. CDR3 length: 14 residues. The germline CDR1 and CDR2 sequences are MNHEY and SVGAGI. V was pared by 6 bases and J by 9 bases, with 8 bases of the junction left unmatched. CDR3 in amino acids: CASSRDRGRGEQFF. DNA for the CDR3: TGTGCCAGCAGCCGGGACAGGGGAAGGGGTGAGCAGTTCTTC.